This T cell receptor beta chain was identified in a study of OX40 agonist ivuxolimab in advanced cancers. Looking at the study overall: Patients assigned to dose escalation were diagnosed with hepatocellular carcinoma, melanoma, renal cell or head and neck cancer.

Germline V CDR1 and CDR2: SGHAT, FQNNGV. The CDR3 has 17 amino acids. J lost 7 bases, V lost 6 bases, and 11 bases had no gene match. Study results and caveats: Clones of CD4+ and CD8+ blood T cells grew by week 6 at doses of 0.1 to 3.0 mg/kg.

The repertoire was sequenced with immunoSEQ multiplex PCR; TCRdb's copy has only in-frame clones and lacks some. The repertoire holds about 59,000 clones, with over 70% as singletons. To note about this clone: The antigen is unknown.

The chain links TRBV11-2 to TRBJ2-1; 14 nucleotides match TRBD2. The origin of this receptor is an adult with an advanced solid tumor such as melanoma, head and neck, liver or kidney cancer. Sequenced here: CD4+ or CD8+ T cells sorted from blood, sampled in a trial of the OX40 agonist ivuxolimab. The CDR3: CASRLRGTSGSTNEQFF. The CDR3 nucleotides are TGTGCCAGCAGATTGCGTGGGACTAGCGGGAGTACTAATGAGCAGTTCTTC.